Listed below are T cell receptor beta chains from one sample, sequenced in a study of T-cell reconstitution after alpha-beta-depleted transplantation in children. Each CDR3 protein is one row after TCRdb ran MiXCR on the PCR reads. Of some 72,000 distinct CDR3 sequences in the sample, around 6.6% were seen once. The sequencing here drew on PBMCs from the stem cell graft donor, taken from the stem cell graft. Every receptor here comes from a human donor who donated a stem cell graft to a child with acute lymphoblastic leukemia. The CDR3 runs from the conserved cysteine through the conserved F or W. D genes are given only for firm matches. Only some rows state a clone size, as once, few, many or a class for expanded clones.

CDR3 length: 15
V gene: TRBV7-2
clone size: many
D gene: NA
J gene: TRBJ2-3
CDR3 protein: CASTPGRFTTDTQYF
CDR3 DNA: TGTGCCAGCACCCCCGGGAGATTCACCACAGATACGCAGTATTTT

CDR3 length: 15
V gene: TRBV7-2
clone size: many
D gene: NA
J gene: TRBJ2-5
CDR3 protein: CASSPARETQETQYF
CDR3 DNA: TGTGCCAGCAGCCCGGCTCGAGAGACCCAAGAGACCCAGTACTTC

CDR3 length: 15
V gene: TRBV6-4
clone size: few
D gene: TRBD2
J gene: TRBJ2-3
CDR3 protein: CASGPGLAGSGAQYF
CDR3 DNA: TGTGCCAGCGGTCCGGGACTAGCGGGATCCGGGGCGCAGTATTTT

CDR3 length: 16
V gene: TRBV5-5
clone size: many
D gene: TRBD1
J gene: TRBJ2-5
CDR3 protein: CASSDLGQANQETQYF
CDR3 DNA: TGTGCCAGCAGCGATCTAGGACAGGCCAACCAAGAGACCCAGTACTTC

CDR3 length: 13
V gene: TRBV20-1
clone size: many
D gene: NA
J gene: TRBJ1-5
CDR3 protein: CSARPRANQPQHF
CDR3 DNA: TGCAGTGCTAGACCCAGGGCTAATCAGCCCCAGCATTTT

CDR3 length: 14
V gene: TRBV13
clone size: NA
D gene: TRBD2
J gene: TRBJ2-7
CDR3 protein: CASSPGLASEGQYF
CDR3 DNA: TGTGCCAGCAGCCCAGGACTAGCGAGCGAAGGGCAGTACTTC

CDR3 length: 12
V gene: TRBV7-2
clone size: many
D gene: NA
J gene: TRBJ1-1
CDR3 protein: CASSHGNTEAFF
CDR3 DNA: TGTGCCAGCAGTCATGGGAACACTGAAGCTTTCTTT

CDR3 length: 13
V gene: TRBV11-2
clone size: many
D gene: TRBD2
J gene: TRBJ2-4
CDR3 protein: CASSQTSGRVYYF
CDR3 DNA: TGTGCCAGCAGCCAAACTAGCGGGAGGGTCTACTACTTC

CDR3 length: 17
V gene: TRBV7-8
clone size: few
D gene: TRBD2
J gene: TRBJ2-5
CDR3 protein: CASSLIRLSGDQETQYF
CDR3 DNA: TGTGCCAGCAGCTTGATTCGGCTTAGCGGGGACCAAGAGACCCAGTACTTC

CDR3 length: 14
V gene: TRBV5-1
clone size: many
D gene: NA
J gene: TRBJ2-1
CDR3 protein: CASRVNAGTLEQFF
CDR3 DNA: TGCGCCAGCAGAGTAAACGCCGGGACCCTTGAGCAGTTCTTC

CDR3 length: 15
V gene: TRBV27
clone size: many
D gene: TRBD1
J gene: TRBJ1-2
CDR3 protein: CASRAPRQGGYGYTF
CDR3 DNA: TGTGCCAGCAGGGCCCCTCGACAGGGGGGCTATGGCTACACCTTC

CDR3 length: 14
V gene: TRBV20-1
clone size: many
D gene: NA
J gene: TRBJ2-3
CDR3 protein: CSARAPLSPDTQYF
CDR3 DNA: TGCAGTGCTAGAGCCCCTTTAAGCCCAGATACGCAGTATTTT

CDR3 length: 17
V gene: TRBV29-1
clone size: many
D gene: TRBD2
J gene: TRBJ2-5
CDR3 protein: CSVTGGGSGGPGETQYF
CDR3 DNA: TGCAGCGTTACGGGGGGCGGTAGCGGGGGGCCGGGGGAGACCCAGTACTTC

CDR3 length: 14
V gene: TRBV20-1
clone size: many
D gene: NA
J gene: TRBJ2-7
CDR3 protein: CSARAQGRTYEQYF
CDR3 DNA: TGCAGTGCTAGAGCTCAGGGGAGAACCTACGAGCAGTACTTC

CDR3 length: 15
V gene: TRBV19
clone size: few
D gene: NA
J gene: TRBJ1-2
CDR3 protein: CASSISWTAPDGYTF
CDR3 DNA: TGTGCCAGTAGTATTTCTTGGACGGCTCCGGATGGCTACACCTTC

CDR3 length: 15
V gene: TRBV6-2/TRBV6-3
clone size: many
D gene: TRBD1
J gene: TRBJ2-7
CDR3 protein: CASSDPGQGGYEQYF
CDR3 DNA: TGTGCCAGCAGTGACCCGGGACAGGGAGGCTACGAGCAGTACTTC